The 30 T cell receptor beta chains below were found in one sample sequenced in a study of shared clonotypes between healthy human individuals. TCRdb's table, derived via immunoSEQ multiplex PCR, lists solely in-frame clones and lacks some. The repertoire holds approximately 2,000,000 clones, roughly 95% seen once, with about 1.7% in the top ten. The naive CD8 population came from CD45RO-negative cells selected for CCR7, without terminally differentiated effector memory CD45RA+ cells. The sequencing sample was made of naive CD8+ T cells from PBMCs. The source is a young man in good health. Some clones in this sample may be carry-over from other donors' samples.

The chain links TRBV4-3 to TRBJ1-3, with D perhaps matching TRBD1 (5 bases). There are 15 residues in the CDR3. The V end was cut by 1 base, the J end by 3 bases, with 10 bases between. Germline lookup yields CDR1 LGHNA and CDR2 YSLEER. DNA of the CDR3: TGCGCCAGCAGCCAAGCTGGGGGGGATGGAAACACCATATATTTT. This translates into CASSQAGGDGNTIYF.

The chain recombines TRBV4-1 with TRBJ1-1, with D possibly matching TRBD1 (6 bases). CDR3 length: 15 amino acids. CDR1 is MGHRA and CDR2 is YSYEKL in the germline V gene. The V and J ends lost 4 bases and 5 bases respectively, with 17 bases between them. CDR3 sequence reads: CASSLTRGEGTEAFF. The CDR3 nucleotides are TGCGCCAGCAGCCTAACAAGGGGGGAGGGGACTGAAGCTTTCTTT.

The genes are TRBV2 and TRBJ1-5; D is possibly TRBD1 (5 bases). The germline V gene has CDR1 SNHLY and CDR2 FYNNEI. Trimming stripped 3 bases from V and 4 bases from J, with 10 bases between. The length of the CDR3 is 14 residues. This CDR3 reads CASSDETVNQPQHF. CDR3 DNA sequence: TGTGCCAGCAGTGACGAGACAGTTAATCAGCCCCAGCATTTT.

The gene calls are TRBV10-1 and TRBJ2-7, with D tentatively TRBD2 (6 bases). This CDR3 is 11 amino acids long. CDR1 is WNHNN and CDR2 is SYGVQD in the germline V gene (reference sequence). The CDR3 region is CAGGWGYEQYF. CDR3 in DNA: TGCGCGGGGGGTTGGGGCTACGAGCAGTACTTC.

J is TRBJ2-1 and V is TRBV21-1; the table's D call of TRBD1 was not tested on the DNA. TRBV21-1 is labeled a pseudogene. The CDR3 is 17 amino acids. CDR3: CASSKGGTGSSYNEQFF. The CDR3 bases are TGTGCCAGCAGCAAAGGTGGGACAGGGAGCTCCTACAATGAGCAGTTCTTC.

The V gene is TRBV7-6, the J gene TRBJ1-1; D unresolved. Germline V gene data show CDR1 as SGHVS and CDR2 as FNYEAQ. The ends were cut back, 2 bases at V and 0 bases at J, with 16 bases in the middle. This CDR3 has 17 residues. The CDR3 coding sequence is TGTGCCAGCAGCTTACCCGTCGATAGTCCAATGAACACTGAAGCTTTCTTT. It codes for CASSLPVDSPMNTEAFF.

This chain joins TRBV27 and TRBJ1-5; tentatively, D is TRBD1 (6 bases). V shed 2 bases and J shed 6 bases, with 17 bases lying between them. CDR3 size: 16 residues. Germline V gene lookup returns CDR1 MNHEY and CDR2 SMNVEV (reference sequence). In DNA form, the CDR3 reads TGTGCCAGCAGTTTAGGTAGACAGGAAAGCCCTCAGCCCCAGCATTTT. This sequence encodes CASSLGRQESPQPQHF.

This clone was counted a single time. The CDR3 loop reads CAISVVTGNYGYTF. CDR3 DNA: TGTGCCATCAGTGTGGTAACAGGGAACTATGGCTACACCTTC. The chain links TRBV10-3 to TRBJ1-2; TRBD1 is a possible D gene (6 bases). CDR1 is ENHRY and CDR2 is SYGVKD in the germline V gene. The V and J ends lost 4 bases and 2 bases respectively, with 11 bases between them. The CDR3 is 14 amino acids.

J is TRBJ2-1 and V is TRBV7-9; tentatively, D is TRBD2 (6 bases). Trimming stripped 2 bases from V and 6 bases from J, with 14 bases between. The CDR3 is 15 amino acids. Germline V lookup: CDR1 SEHNR, CDR2 FQNEAQ (reference sequence). Written as DNA, the CDR3 is TGTGCCAGCAGCTTACTAGCGACGGGCGGCAATGAGCAGTTCTTC. This codes for CASSLLATGGNEQFF.

In regard to this clone: Additional DNA sequences in this sample encode the identical CDR3. The rearrangement joins TRBV28 to TRBJ1-5; 9 bases are shared with TRBD1. The germline V gene encodes CDR1 MDHEN and CDR2 SYDVKM. The CDR3 sequence is 14 residues long. V was pared by 6 bases and J by 6 bases, with 6 bases of the junction left unmatched. DNA for the CDR3: TGTGCCAGCAGCTCGGACAGGGGAAGTCAGCCCCAGCATTTT. This encodes CASSSDRGSQPQHF. Supplemented by reference TRBV28 and TRBJ1-5, the full variable domain reads DVKVTQSSRYLVKRTGEKVFLECVQDMDHENMFWYRQDPGLGLRLIYFSYDVKMKEKGDIPEGYSVSREKKERFSLILESASTNQTSMYLCASSSDRGSQPQHFGDGTRLSIL.

The chain carries TRBV6-1 and TRBJ2-3; 11 nucleotides align to TRBD2. The CDR3 consists of 17 residues. The V segment lost 4 bases and the J segment 0 bases; nucleotides outside the gene matches: 6. From germline, CDR1 is MNHNS and CDR2 SASEGT. CDR3: CASSVLAGGPSTDTQYF. As DNA, the CDR3 is TGTGCCAGCAGTGTTCTAGCGGGAGGACCTAGCACAGATACGCAGTATTTT.

The V and J genes are TRBV9 and TRBJ2-6; D may be TRBD2 (5 bases). The CDR3 is 19 residues long. From germline, CDR1 is SGDLS and CDR2 YYNGEE. Trimming shortened V by 4 bases and J by 1 base, and 21 bases separated the two germline ends. The CDR3 DNA reads TGTGCCAGCAGCATCAACATCCATTGGGGAGAATCTGGGGCCAACGTCCTGACTTTC. This codes for CASSINIHWGESGANVLTF.

The chain carries TRBV7-9 and TRBJ1-2; a possible D gene is TRBD1 (6 bases). V lost 4 bases and J 8 bases, leaving 11 bases between the germline ends. There are 12 residues in the CDR3. Germline loops: CDR1 SEHNR, CDR2 FQNEAQ (reference sequence). CDR3 in amino acids: CASSSGDQGYTF. In nucleotides, the CDR3 is TGTGCCAGCAGCTCAGGGGACCAGGGCTACACCTTC.

As for this clone: Other DNA sequences of this sample code for an identical CDR3. This chain joins TRBV6-1 and TRBJ2-7; a weak D match, TRBD2 (6 bases). This CDR3 contains 14 residues. V was clipped by 1 base and J by 4 bases, with 11 bases between them. Germline CDR1 and CDR2: MNHNS and SASEGT. The CDR3 DNA reads as TGTGCCAGCAGTGAAGTCGGTAGCGGTTACGAGCAGTACTTC. Translation gives CASSEVGSGYEQYF.

The genes are TRBV27 and TRBJ2-3; 12 nucleotides match TRBD2. Germline V gene data show CDR1 as MNHEY and CDR2 as SMNVEV (reference sequence). Germline trimming cut 5 bases from V and 4 bases from J; bases unmatched to any gene: 4. The CDR3 consists of 15 residues. The CDR3 DNA is TGTGCCAGCAGTCGACGACTAGCGGGAGCAGATACGCAGTATTTT. Its translation is CASSRRLAGADTQYF.

This chain links TRBV7-2 with TRBJ1-1; D is possibly TRBD1 (5 bases). This CDR3 has 13 amino acids. Germline V gene sequence: CDR1 SGHTA, CDR2 FQGNSA. V lost 6 bases to trimming and J lost 11 bases, with 19 bases between them. CDR3 nucleotides: TGTGCCAGCAGTGATATCCAGGGAGGTAGCGCTTTCTTT. It codes for CASSDIQGGSAFF.

The chain has TRBV5-1 and TRBJ1-2, with 7 bases aligning to TRBD1. The CDR3 is made up of 10 amino acids. Germline V gene lookup returns CDR1 SGHRS and CDR2 YFSETQ. V was clipped by 4 bases and J by 14 bases; unmatched bases: 5. CDR3 DNA sequence: TGCGCCAGCAGCCCGGACAGGATGACCTTC. This sequence encodes CASSPDRMTF.

The chain uses TRBV6-5 and TRBJ1-4, with D uncertain. The CDR3 runs to 14 residues. Germline values: CDR1 MNHEY, CDR2 SVGAGI. V was clipped by 5 bases and J by 0 bases, with 7 bases between them. The CDR3 reads CASSPTATNEKLFF. The CDR3 nucleotides are TGTGCCAGCAGTCCTACCGCAACTAATGAAAAACTGTTTTTT.

In the case of this clone: The sample carries other DNA sequences with the same CDR3. V usage is TRBV7-3 and J usage is TRBJ2-1; 11 bases align to TRBD2. From germline, CDR1 is SGHTA and CDR2 FQGTGA. CDR3 length: 15 amino acids. Germline trimming cut 5 bases from V and 4 bases from J; bases unmatched to any gene: 4. For the CDR3, the DNA is TGTGCCAGCAGCGCGCTAGCGGGAGGTTACAATGAGCAGTTCTTC. This translates into CASSALAGGYNEQFF.

The chain has TRBV7-6 and TRBJ2-2; D possibly uses TRBD1 or TRBD2 (5 bases each). With 7 bases removed from V and 2 bases from J, the gap between germline ends came to 14 bases. Looked up from germline, CDR1 is SGHVS and CDR2 is FNYEAQ. The CDR3 covers 15 residues. CDR3 loop: CASTDLGENTGELFF. In DNA form, the CDR3 reads TGTGCCAGCACCGACTTGGGGGAAAACACCGGGGAGCTGTTTTTT.

In the case of this clone: Other DNA variants within this sample encode the same CDR3. The chain uses TRBV7-3 and TRBJ2-1; unclear D gene. The V gene lost 4 bases and the J gene lost 8 bases, with 9 bases spanning the gap. This CDR3 is 12 amino acids long. Germline-derived CDR1 and CDR2 are SGHTA and FQGTGA. The CDR3 protein is CASSSNSYEQFF. The CDR3 bases are TGTGCCAGCAGCTCCAATAGCTATGAGCAGTTCTTC. Combining the CDR3 with reference TRBV7-3 and TRBJ2-1 gives the whole variable domain GAGVSQTPSNKVTEKGKYVELRCDPISGHTALYWYRQSLGQGPEFLIYFQGTGAADDSGLPNDRFFAVRPEGSVSTLKIQRTERGDSAVYLCASSSNSYEQFFGPGTRLTVL.

On this clone itself: The same CDR3 also results from other DNA sequences found in this sample. The CDR3 is CSVRDRGYEQYF. In DNA form, the CDR3 reads TGCAGCGTTCGGGACAGAGGCTACGAGCAGTACTTC. This chain connects TRBV29-1 to TRBJ2-7; 7 bases map to TRBD1. The CDR3 totals 12 residues. Germline trimming cut 5 bases from V and 3 bases from J; bases unmatched to any gene: 4. CDR1 SQVTM and CDR2 ANQGSEA come from the germline V gene.

This clone appeared a single time. The rearrangement uses TRBV4-1 and TRBJ2-1; D is perhaps TRBD2 (6 bases). Germline V gene sequence: CDR1 MGHRA, CDR2 YSYEKL. This CDR3 contains 17 residues. The ends were cut back, 0 bases at V and 4 bases at J, with 16 bases in the middle. Here the CDR3 reads CASSQESAGIPYNEQFF. The CDR3 DNA sequence: TGCGCCAGCAGCCAAGAATCAGCGGGCATACCTTACAATGAGCAGTTCTTC.

The genes are TRBV7-8 and TRBJ2-7; the D is unclear. The CDR3 runs 12 residues. V was clipped by 4 bases and J by 3 bases, with 7 bases between them. Germline V gene data show CDR1 as SGHVS and CDR2 as FQNEAQ. The DNA of the CDR3 is TGTGCCAGCAGCTCCACCCTCTACGAGCAGTACTTC. Translated, it gives CASSSTLYEQYF.

In this sample, this clone turned up once. The CDR3 reads CATSRGGTWQGNEQFF. Written as DNA, the CDR3 is TGTGCCACCAGCAGAGGCGGGACGTGGCAGGGGAATGAGCAGTTCTTC. This chain connects TRBV15 to TRBJ2-1, with D tentatively TRBD1 or TRBD2 (6 bases each). With 1 base removed from V and 7 bases from J, the gap between germline ends came to 17 bases. The CDR3 extends over 16 amino acids. Germline CDR1 reads LNHNV; CDR2 reads YYDKDF (reference sequence).

The V call is TRBV14, the J call TRBJ1-1; no clear D. The CDR3 covers 15 residues. CDR1 is SGHDN, CDR2 FVKESK, per germline. The V and J ends lost 5 bases and 1 base respectively, with 14 bases between them. CDR3 region: CASSAHPPQNTEAFF. The CDR3 DNA reads as TGTGCCAGCAGCGCGCACCCCCCCCAGAACACTGAAGCTTTCTTT.

This clone was counted a few times. The chain has TRBV19 and TRBJ1-1; no firm D call. The CDR3 spans 12 residues. The V and J ends lost 3 bases and 7 bases respectively, with 9 bases between them. Germline loops: CDR1 LNHDA, CDR2 SQIVND (reference sequence). CDR3 loop: CASSIREGEAFF. The CDR3 coding sequence is TGTGCCAGTAGTATTCGGGAGGGTGAAGCTTTCTTT.

The genes are TRBV5-7 and TRBJ2-7; no clear D gene. Being an ORF, TRBV5-7 has a function that is uncertain. The CDR3 runs to 14 residues. The V and J ends lost 4 bases and 2 bases respectively, with 13 bases between them. In nucleotides, the CDR3 is TGTGCCAGCAGCGCAGAGGTCGGGCCCTACGAGCAGTACTTC. As protein: CASSAEVGPYEQYF.

This clone was counted only a few times. The V gene is TRBV5-6, the J gene TRBJ2-7; D not certain. The CDR3 runs to 14 residues. V was cut by 1 base and J by 5 bases, with 13 bases left in between. Per germline, CDR1 SGHDT and CDR2 YYEEEE. The chain's CDR3 is CASSLLQWAHEQYF. CDR3 coding DNA: TGTGCCAGCAGCTTGTTACAGTGGGCCCACGAGCAGTACTTC. The complete variable domain, with remaining parts taken from reference TRBV5-6 and TRBJ2-7, reads DAGVTQSPTHLIKTRGQQVTLRCSPKSGHDTVSWYQQALGQGPQFIFQYYEEEERQRGNFPDRFSGHQFPNYSSELNVNALLLGDSALYLCASSLLQWAHEQYFGPGTRLTVT.

The gene calls are TRBV10-1 and TRBJ2-1, with 8 bases fitting TRBD2. V lost 0 bases, J lost 2 bases, and 0 bases stayed unmatched. The CDR3 is 15 residues long. CDR1 is WNHNN and CDR2 is SYGVQD in the germline V gene (reference sequence). In nucleotides, the CDR3 is TGCGCCAGCAGTGAGTCGCGGGGGGCCTACAATGAGCAGTTCTTC. Protein sequence: CASSESRGAYNEQFF.